Listed here are 2 T cell receptor beta chains from one sample, sequenced in a study of blood T cells in healthy people across ages. Sample-barcoded 5' priming and a J-beta primer mix drove a second PCR of about 6 to 12 cycles. One entry per CDR3 protein results from TCRdb running MiXCR on the 5' RACE reads. Of some 880,000 distinct CDR3 sequences listed, under 40% were seen once; the top ten hold 10% to 15%. Sequencing was done on a sample of blood. The receptor set was obtained from a man between 18 and 29 years old in good health.

This clonotype appeared a single time. The gene calls are TRBV20-1 and TRBJ2-7; D possibly corresponds to TRBD1 (5 bases). The J call is doubtful: the DNA matches TRBJ2-5 better. The CDR3 spans 14 residues. From germline, CDR1 is DFQATT and CDR2 SNEGSKA (reference sequence). For the CDR3, the DNA is TGCAGTGCTAGAGGGGGCAGTTTCAGTGAGACCCAGTACTTC. Encoded protein: CSARGGSFSETQYF.

V gene TRBV21-1 combines with J gene TRBJ2-3; TRBD1 reflects the table's D call only, with no check against the DNA. TRBV21-1 is recorded as a pseudogene. CDR3 size: 14 residues. DNA for the CDR3: TGTGCCAGCCCCCTCGGACAGATCACAGATACGCAGTATTTT. Its translation: CASPLGQITDTQYF.